A selection of T cell receptor beta chains follows, all from one sample in a study of vaccination and CD4 T cells after COVID-19. TCRdb passed the PCR reads through MiXCR, listing each CDR3 protein once. The table lists 8,800 or so distinct CDR3 sequences, about half of them singletons. No antigen is known for these receptors. The sample taken for sequencing was CD4+ T cells from blood, cultured in vitro. Receptors were obtained from a human donor in good health. Each CDR3 is given with its conserved first and last residue. The D gene is left open where the match is weak. The size entry is marked missing in some rows and otherwise reads once, few, many or a size class.

few,TRBV6-5,NA,TRBJ1-1,CASSYGGGSALSTEAFF,TGTGCCAGCAGTTACGGCGGGGGCTCGGCCTTGAGCACTGAAGCTTTCTTT
few,TRBV6-5,TRBD1,TRBJ1-2,CASSYSTPGQGNYGYTF,TGTGCCAGCAGTTACTCGACCCCGGGACAGGGGAACTATGGCTACACCTTC
few,TRBV15,TRBD1,TRBJ1-5,CATSRPGQNQPQHF,TGTGCCACCAGCAGACCGGGACAGAATCAGCCCCAGCATTTT
few,TRBV7-2,NA,TRBJ1-2,CASSLVGSLYTF,TGTGCCAGCAGCTTAGTTGGCAGCTTATACACCTTC
few,TRBV10-3,NA,TRBJ2-7,CAISWAPTNEQYF,TGTGCCATCAGTTGGGCCCCAACTAACGAGCAGTACTTC
few,TRBV28,TRBD1,TRBJ1-2,CASSEGGADNGYTF,TGTGCCAGCAGTGAAGGGGGCGCAGATAATGGCTACACCTTC
NA,TRBV20-1,NA,TRBJ2-2,CSALRDRSVELFF,TGCAGTGCTTTGCGGGATCGTAGCGTGGAGCTGTTTTTT
NA,TRBV28,NA,TRBJ2-1,CASLPSGWGEYNEQFF,TGTGCCAGCCTCCCCTCGGGGTGGGGAGAGTACAATGAGCAGTTCTTC
NA,TRBV5-1,NA,TRBJ1-2,CASSLGGNYGYTF,TGCGCCAGCAGCTTGGGGGGAAACTATGGCTACACCTTC
NA,TRBV7-9,TRBD1,TRBJ1-1,CASRGTGPNTEAFF,TGTGCCAGCAGAGGGACAGGGCCAAACACTGAAGCTTTCTTT
NA,TRBV20-1,NA,TRBJ2-2,CSAPGTFMNTGELFF,TGCAGTGCCCCCGGGACCTTCATGAACACCGGGGAGCTGTTTTTT
NA,TRBV29-1,TRBD2,TRBJ2-1,CSFRRTSGYNEQFF,TGCAGCTTTCGAAGGACTAGCGGTTACAATGAGCAGTTCTTC
few,TRBV7-2,NA,TRBJ2-3,CASSLRASADTQYF,TGTGCCAGCAGCTTAAGGGCATCGGCAGATACGCAGTATTTT
few,TRBV27,NA,TRBJ2-3,CASSSTSSPLDTQYF,TGTGCCAGCAGTTCCACATCCTCCCCCCTCGATACGCAGTATTTT
NA,TRBV4-3,NA,TRBJ2-7,CASSQVGGGLSYEQYF,TGCGCCAGCAGCCAAGTAGGTGGGGGCCTGTCCTACGAGCAGTACTTC
few,TRBV19,NA,TRBJ1-1,CASSHIWRGTEAFF,TGTGCCAGTAGCCACATTTGGCGGGGCACTGAAGCTTTCTTT
once,TRBV27,TRBD1,TRBJ1-5,CASSPWGRGVGTGQNQPQHF,TGTGCCAGCAGTCCGTGGGGTCGGGGCGTCGGGACAGGGCAAAATCAGCCCCAGCATTTT
once,TRBV28,TRBD1,TRBJ2-7,CASSLSTPGQGDEQYF,TGTGCCAGCAGTTTATCGACGCCCGGACAGGGCGACGAGCAGTACTTC
NA,TRBV15,TRBD2,TRBJ2-7,CATSRGGGTSYEQYF,TGTGCCACCAGCAGAGGGGGGGGAACCTCCTACGAGCAGTACTTC
NA,TRBV4-3,TRBD1,TRBJ2-7,CASSQSPGQDFYEQYF,TGCGCCAGCAGCCAATCGCCGGGACAGGACTTTTACGAGCAGTACTTC
NA,TRBV30,TRBD1,TRBJ1-2,CAWSATTGSTNYGYTF,TGTGCCTGGAGTGCGACGACAGGGAGTACTAACTATGGCTACACCTTC
NA,TRBV19,NA,TRBJ1-2,CASAARETNYGYTF,TGTGCCAGCGCGGCGCGGGAGACTAACTATGGCTACACCTTC
few,TRBV10-3,NA,TRBJ2-3,CAISEWSGERDTQYF,TGTGCCATCAGTGAGTGGTCAGGGGAGAGGGATACGCAGTATTTT
NA,TRBV20-1,TRBD2,TRBJ2-1,CSADRGGLYNEQFF,TGCAGTGCCGACCGGGGGGGCCTCTACAATGAGCAGTTCTTC
NA,TRBV24-1,NA,TRBJ2-5,CATRFVETQYF,TGTGCCACCCGATTTGTGGAGACCCAGTACTTC
NA,TRBV27,NA,TRBJ1-6,CASTSGRGGNSPLHF,TGTGCCAGCACCTCAGGGAGGGGAGGGAATTCACCCCTCCACTTT
few,TRBV20-1,NA,TRBJ2-6,CSARDARGLSGANVLTF,TGCAGTGCTAGAGATGCTCGGGGCCTCTCTGGGGCCAACGTCCTGACTTTC
NA,TRBV7-6,TRBD2,TRBJ2-3,CASGTGGSIRDTQYF,TGTGCCAGCGGAACCGGGGGGAGTATCAGAGATACGCAGTATTTT
NA,TRBV20-1,NA,TRBJ1-5,CSARKSQAGQPQHF,TGCAGTGCTAGAAAGTCACAGGCGGGACAGCCCCAGCATTTT
NA,TRBV7-2,TRBD1,TRBJ1-6,CASSLGTEVYNSPLHF,TGTGCCAGCAGCCTCGGGACAGAAGTCTATAATTCACCCCTCCACTTT
NA,TRBV5-6,TRBD1,TRBJ1-5,CASSSGTGGHIYQPQHF,TGTGCCAGCAGCTCCGGGACAGGGGGTCACATTTATCAGCCCCAGCATTTT
NA,TRBV29-1,NA,TRBJ1-3,CSVKRDTIYF,TGCAGCGTTAAAAGGGACACCATATATTTT
NA,TRBV19,TRBD1,TRBJ1-5,CASSDVLPVTGRSQPQHF,TGTGCCAGTAGTGATGTCTTACCTGTGACAGGGCGCAGCCAGCCCCAGCATTTT
few,TRBV5-4,NA,TRBJ2-7,CASSLGSNYEQYF,TGTGCCAGCAGCTTGGGGTCCAACTACGAGCAGTACTTC
NA,TRBV20-1,TRBD2,TRBJ2-4,CSASGGTDIQYF,TGCAGTGCCAGCGGGGGTACGGACATTCAGTACTTC
NA,TRBV24-1,NA,TRBJ2-3,CATSPSKLTGTQYF,TGTGCCACCAGTCCCTCGAAGCTAACGGGTACGCAGTATTTT
few,TRBV7-9,TRBD1,TRBJ2-7,CASSLGSGQGDEQYF,TGTGCCAGCAGCTTAGGGTCCGGACAGGGGGACGAGCAGTACTTC
medium-sized,TRBV6-1,NA,TRBJ1-5,CASSEGSQHF,TGTGCCAGCAGTGAGGGGTCCCAGCATTTT
few,TRBV7-9,NA,TRBJ1-1,CASSTPVGGTPEAFF,TGTGCCAGCAGCACCCCCGTGGGAGGGACACCTGAAGCTTTCTTT
few,TRBV28,TRBD1,TRBJ2-5,CASSLEGGMQETQYF,TGTGCCAGCAGTTTGGAAGGGGGCATGCAAGAGACCCAGTACTTC
NA,TRBV7-6,TRBD2,TRBJ2-1,CASSLSGLADNEQFF,TGTGCCAGCAGCTTATCGGGACTAGCGGACAATGAGCAGTTCTTC
NA,TRBV6-4,NA,TRBJ2-3,CASSDSGGSTDTQYF,TGTGCCAGCAGTGACTCGGGCGGGAGCACAGATACGCAGTATTTT
once,TRBV2,TRBD1,TRBJ2-5,CASFAFGQGNQETQYF,TGTGCCAGCTTCGCCTTTGGACAGGGTAACCAAGAGACCCAGTACTTC